The clone carrying this TCR beta chain was seen just once. As yet, its antigen is unknown. The sample is drawn from a study of T cell responses to AZD1222 COVID-19 vaccine. The study's findings and limits: Nearly half of spike-specific TCRs reportedly go after variant regions that carry no mutations. With two AZD1222 doses given, Spike-specific TCR breadth and depth both rose. Seropositive at baseline were only 5 to 7 AZD1222 recipients. Mapped onto spike, vaccine-associated CD4 TCRs spanned it and were dominant at 160-218 and 743-854.

V was clipped by 4 bases and J by 0 bases, with 9 bases between them. This CDR3 spans 14 amino acids. Germline CDR1 and CDR2: KGHSH and LQKENI. Repertoires were generated with immunoSEQ multiplex PCR, while TCRdb's copy carries only in-frame clones and drops some. The repertoire holds 160,000 or so clones, with approximately 91% as singletons. The V gene is TRBV18, the J gene TRBJ1-1; a weak D match, TRBD1 (5 bases). The sequenced sample was peripheral blood, obtained after recovery from COVID-19. The sequence was obtained from an adult who had recovered from COVID-19. DNA of the CDR3: TGTGCCAGCTCACAACAGGATATGAACACTGAAGCTTTCTTT. It is translated as CASSQQDMNTEAFF.